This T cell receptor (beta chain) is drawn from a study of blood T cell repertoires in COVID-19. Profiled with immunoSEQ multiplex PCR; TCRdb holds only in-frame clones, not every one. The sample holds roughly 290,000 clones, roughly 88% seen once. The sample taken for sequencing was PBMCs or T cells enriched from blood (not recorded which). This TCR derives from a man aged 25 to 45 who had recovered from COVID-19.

DNA of the CDR3: TGTGCCATCACGGTCGAAACCGGGGAGCTGTTTTTT. It translates to CAITVETGELFF. This chain connects TRBV10-3 to TRBJ2-2; D not certain. CDR1 and CDR2 (germline): ENHRY, SYGVKD. The V end lost 7 bases, the J end lost 5 bases, and 8 bases lay between the germline ends. This CDR3 comprises 12 residues.